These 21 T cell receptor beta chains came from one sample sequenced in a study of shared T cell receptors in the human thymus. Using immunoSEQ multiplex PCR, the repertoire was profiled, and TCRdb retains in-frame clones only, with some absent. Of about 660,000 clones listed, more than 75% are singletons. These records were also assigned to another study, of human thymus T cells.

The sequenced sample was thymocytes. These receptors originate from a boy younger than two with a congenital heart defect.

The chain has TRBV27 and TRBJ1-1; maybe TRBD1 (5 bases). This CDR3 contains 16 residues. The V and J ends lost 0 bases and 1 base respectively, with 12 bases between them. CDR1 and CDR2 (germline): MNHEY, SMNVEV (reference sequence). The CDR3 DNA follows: TGTGCCAGCAGTTTATCTTATCCCGGACAGAACACTGAAGCTTTCTTT. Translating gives CASSLSYPGQNTEAFF.

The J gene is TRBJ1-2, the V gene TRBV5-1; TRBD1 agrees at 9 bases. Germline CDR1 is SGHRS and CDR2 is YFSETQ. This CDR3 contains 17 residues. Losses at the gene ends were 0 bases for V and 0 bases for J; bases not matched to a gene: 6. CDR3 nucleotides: TGCGCCAGCAGCTTGGAGGAGGGACAGGGAACTAACTATGGCTACACCTTC. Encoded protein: CASSLEEGQGTNYGYTF.

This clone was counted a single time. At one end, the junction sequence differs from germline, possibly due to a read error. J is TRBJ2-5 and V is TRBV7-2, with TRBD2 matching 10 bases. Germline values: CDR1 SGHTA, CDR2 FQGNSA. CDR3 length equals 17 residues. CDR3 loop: CASRLAGGQLMEETQYF. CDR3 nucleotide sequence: TGTGCCAGCAGGTTAGCGGGGGGTCAGTTGATGGAAGAGACCCAGTACTTC.

CDR3 in amino acids: CASSLSRAPDMNTEAFF. DNA for the CDR3: TGTGCCAGCAGCTTGAGCAGGGCGCCCGACATGAACACTGAAGCTTTCTTT. This chain connects TRBV7-4 to TRBJ1-1, with D tentatively TRBD1 (5 bases). This CDR3 is 17 amino acids long. CDR1 is SGHVT and CDR2 is SQSDAQ in the germline V gene. V was pared by 3 bases and J by 0 bases, with 17 bases between.

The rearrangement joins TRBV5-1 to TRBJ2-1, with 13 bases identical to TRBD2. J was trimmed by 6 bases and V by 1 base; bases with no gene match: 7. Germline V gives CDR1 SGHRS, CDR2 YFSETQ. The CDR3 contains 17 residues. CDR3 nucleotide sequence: TGCGCCAGCAGCTTGAAGACTAGCGGGGGGCGTACCAATGAGCAGTTCTTC. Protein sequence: CASSLKTSGGRTNEQFF.

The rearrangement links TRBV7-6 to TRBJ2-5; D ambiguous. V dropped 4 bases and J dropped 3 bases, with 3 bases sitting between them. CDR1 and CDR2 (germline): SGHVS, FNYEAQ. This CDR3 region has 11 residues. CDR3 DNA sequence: TGTGCCAGCAGCTCCGAAGAGACCCAGTACTTC. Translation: CASSSEETQYF.

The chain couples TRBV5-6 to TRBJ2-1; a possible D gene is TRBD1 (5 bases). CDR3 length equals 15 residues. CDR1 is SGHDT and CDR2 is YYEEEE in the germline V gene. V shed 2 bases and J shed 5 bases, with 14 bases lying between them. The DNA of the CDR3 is TGTGCCAGCAGCTTCTCCAGGGATGGTCACAATGAGCAGTTCTTC. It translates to CASSFSRDGHNEQFF.

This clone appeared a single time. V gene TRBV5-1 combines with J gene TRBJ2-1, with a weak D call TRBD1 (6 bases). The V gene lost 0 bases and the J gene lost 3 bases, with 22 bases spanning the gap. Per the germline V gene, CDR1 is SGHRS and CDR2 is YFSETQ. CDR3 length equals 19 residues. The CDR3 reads CASSLVVPTGLAVYNEQFF. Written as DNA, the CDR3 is TGCGCCAGCAGCTTGGTGGTGCCCACAGGGTTGGCGGTCTACAATGAGCAGTTCTTC. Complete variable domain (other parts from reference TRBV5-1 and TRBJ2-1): KAGVTQTPRYLIKTRGQQVTLSCSPISGHRSVSWYQQTPGQGLQFLFEYFSETQRNKGNFPGRFSGRQFSNSRSEMNVSTLELGDSALYLCASSLVVPTGLAVYNEQFFGPGTRLTVL.

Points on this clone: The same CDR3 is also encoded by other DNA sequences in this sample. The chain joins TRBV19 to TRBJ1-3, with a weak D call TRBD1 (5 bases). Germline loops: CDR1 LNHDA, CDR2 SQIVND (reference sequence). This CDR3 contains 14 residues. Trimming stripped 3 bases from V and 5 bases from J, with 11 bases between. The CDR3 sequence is CASSMGQGRNTIYF. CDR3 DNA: TGTGCCAGTAGTATGGGGCAGGGCAGAAACACCATATATTTT.

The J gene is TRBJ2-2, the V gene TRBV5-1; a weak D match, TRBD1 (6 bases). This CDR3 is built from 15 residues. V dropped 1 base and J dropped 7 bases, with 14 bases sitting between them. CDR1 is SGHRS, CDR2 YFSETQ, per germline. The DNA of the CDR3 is TGCGCCAGCAGCTTGCAGGGGATAGTGAACGGGGAGCTGTTTTTT. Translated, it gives CASSLQGIVNGELFF.

Written as DNA, the CDR3 is TGCGCCAGCAGCTTGGGGACGAAGACAGGGAAAGAGACCCAGTACTTC. It encodes CASSLGTKTGKETQYF. This chain joins TRBV5-1 and TRBJ2-5; 7 bases are a match to TRBD1. V lost 0 bases, J lost 3 bases, and 8 bases stayed unmatched. Germline-derived CDR1 and CDR2 are SGHRS and YFSETQ. This CDR3 contains 16 residues.

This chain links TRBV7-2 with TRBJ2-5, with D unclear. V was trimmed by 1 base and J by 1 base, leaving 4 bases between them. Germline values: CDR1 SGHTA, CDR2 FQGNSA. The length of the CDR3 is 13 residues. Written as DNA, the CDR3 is TGTGCCAGCAGCTTAGGGCTCCAAGAGACCCAGTACTTC. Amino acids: CASSLGLQETQYF. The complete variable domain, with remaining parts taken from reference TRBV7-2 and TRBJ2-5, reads GAGVSQSPSNKVTEKGKDVELRCDPISGHTALYWYRQSLGQGLEFLIYFQGNSAPDKSGLPSDRFSAERTGGSVSTLTIQRTQQEDSAVYLCASSLGLQETQYFGPGTRLLVL.

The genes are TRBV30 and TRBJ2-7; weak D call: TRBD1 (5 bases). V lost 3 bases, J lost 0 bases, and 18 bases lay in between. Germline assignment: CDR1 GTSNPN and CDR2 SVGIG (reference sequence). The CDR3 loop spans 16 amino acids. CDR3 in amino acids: CAWRPPGQGSSYEQYF. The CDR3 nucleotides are TGTGCCTGGAGACCCCCCGGGCAGGGAAGCTCCTACGAGCAGTACTTC.

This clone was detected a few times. The CDR3 here is CASSIDRDQCGGWDEQFF. The CDR3 DNA reads as TGTGCCAGTAGTATAGATCGGGATCAGTGCGGGGGGTGGGATGAGCAGTTCTTC. The J gene is TRBJ2-1, the V gene TRBV19, with 8 bases aligning to TRBD2. In germline, CDR1 is LNHDA, CDR2 SQIVND (reference sequence). The CDR3 extends over 18 amino acids. Losses at the gene ends were 0 bases for V and 8 bases for J; bases not matched to a gene: 15.

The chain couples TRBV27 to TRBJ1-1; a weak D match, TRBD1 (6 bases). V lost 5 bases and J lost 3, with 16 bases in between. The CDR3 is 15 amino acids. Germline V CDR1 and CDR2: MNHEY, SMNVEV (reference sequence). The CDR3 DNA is TGTGCCAGCAGTCCTAACAGGGCCCGGGACACTGAAGCTTTCTTT. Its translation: CASSPNRARDTEAFF.

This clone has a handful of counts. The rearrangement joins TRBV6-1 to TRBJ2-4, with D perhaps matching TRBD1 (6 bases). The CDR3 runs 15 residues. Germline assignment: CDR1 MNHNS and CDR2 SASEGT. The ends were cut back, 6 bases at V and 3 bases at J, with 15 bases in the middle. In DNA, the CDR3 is TGTGCCAGCAGACTACAGGGTTGGGACAAAAACATTCAGTACTTC. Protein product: CASRLQGWDKNIQYF.

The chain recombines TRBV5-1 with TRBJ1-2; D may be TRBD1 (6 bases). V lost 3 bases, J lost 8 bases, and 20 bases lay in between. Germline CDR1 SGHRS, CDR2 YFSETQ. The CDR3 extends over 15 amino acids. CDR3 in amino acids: CASSYRQGRRNGYTF. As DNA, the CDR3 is TGCGCCAGCAGCTATAGGCAGGGGCGCAGGAACGGCTACACCTTC. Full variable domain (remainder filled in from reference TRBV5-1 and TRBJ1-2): KAGVTQTPRYLIKTRGQQVTLSCSPISGHRSVSWYQQTPGQGLQFLFEYFSETQRNKGNFPGRFSGRQFSNSRSEMNVSTLELGDSALYLCASSYRQGRRNGYTFGSGTRLTVV.

The CDR3 nucleotides read TGTGCCAGCAGGACGGGAGAAACTAATGAAAAACTGTTTTTT. Translation gives CASRTGETNEKLFF. The gene calls are TRBV6-5 and TRBJ1-4; D is uncertain. Per germline, CDR1 MNHEY and CDR2 SVGAGI. This CDR3 region has 14 residues. V lost 6 bases to trimming and J lost 1 base, with 9 bases between them.

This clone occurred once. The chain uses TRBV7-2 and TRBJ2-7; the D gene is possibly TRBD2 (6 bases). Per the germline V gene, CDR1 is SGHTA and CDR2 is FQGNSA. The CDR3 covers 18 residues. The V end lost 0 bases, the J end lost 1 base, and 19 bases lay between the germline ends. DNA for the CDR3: TGTGCCAGCAGCTTAGCGCTAAGACGGGAGTTAGATTCCTACGAGCAGTACTTC. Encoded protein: CASSLALRRELDSYEQYF.

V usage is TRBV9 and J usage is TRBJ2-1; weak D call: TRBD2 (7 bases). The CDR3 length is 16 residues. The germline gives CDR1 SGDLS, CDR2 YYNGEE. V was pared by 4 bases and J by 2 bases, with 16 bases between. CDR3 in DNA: TGTGCCAGCAGCTCCCCGGGGGGCATCACCTACAATGAGCAGTTCTTC. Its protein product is CASSSPGGITYNEQFF.

The chain's CDR3 is CASRGPPHMNTEAFF. CDR3 DNA: TGTGCCAGCAGGGGGCCTCCCCACATGAACACTGAAGCTTTCTTT. The V gene is TRBV7-2, the J gene TRBJ1-1; possible D gene TRBD1, 5 bases. Trimming left V 6 bases short and J 0 bases short, with 14 bases between. Germline loops: CDR1 SGHTA, CDR2 FQGNSA. The CDR3 is 15 amino acids.